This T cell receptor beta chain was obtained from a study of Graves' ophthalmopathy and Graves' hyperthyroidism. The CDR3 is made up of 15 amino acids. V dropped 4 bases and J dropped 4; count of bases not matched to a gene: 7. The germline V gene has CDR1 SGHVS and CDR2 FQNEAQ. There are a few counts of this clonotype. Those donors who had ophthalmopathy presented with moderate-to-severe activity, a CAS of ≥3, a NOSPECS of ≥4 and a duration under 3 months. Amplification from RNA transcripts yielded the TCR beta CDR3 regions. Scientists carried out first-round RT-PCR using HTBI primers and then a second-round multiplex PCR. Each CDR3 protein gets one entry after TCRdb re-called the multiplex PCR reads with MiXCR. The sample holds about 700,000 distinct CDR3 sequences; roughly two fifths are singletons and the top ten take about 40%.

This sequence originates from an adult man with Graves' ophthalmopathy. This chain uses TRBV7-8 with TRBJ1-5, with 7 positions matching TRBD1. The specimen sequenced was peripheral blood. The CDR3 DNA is TGTGCCAGCAGCTCCCAGACAGGGCCGAATCAGCCCCAGCATTTT. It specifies CASSSQTGPNQPQHF.